The rows below give T cell receptor beta chains drawn from one sample of a study of prognosis after radiotherapy for stage I lung cancer. Each CDR3 protein is one row after TCRdb ran MiXCR on the multiplex PCR reads. This sample carries about 18,000 distinct CDR3 sequences, roughly 47% of them seen once, and the ten largest clones take about two fifths. The sample consisted of PBMCs, taken before or after stereotactic body radiation therapy (not recorded which). These receptors all come from a donor aged 50 or older with non-small cell lung cancer. Each CDR3 is given with its conserved first and last residue. Each record gives: J gene, V gene, D gene, clone size, CDR3 DNA, CDR3 protein. D genes are given only for firm matches. Rows may omit the clone size; those that give it use once, few, many or a size class.

J gene: TRBJ1-2; V gene: TRBV27; D gene: NA; clone size: NA; CDR3 DNA: TGTGCCAGCGTCGACGGGCGAGGCTATGTCTACACCTTC; CDR3 protein: CASVDGRGYVYTF
J gene: TRBJ2-1; V gene: TRBV12-3/TRBV12-4; D gene: NA; clone size: NA; CDR3 DNA: TGTGCCAGCAGTCCGACCCGCAATGAGCAGTTCTTC; CDR3 protein: CASSPTRNEQFF
J gene: TRBJ2-2; V gene: TRBV6-2/TRBV6-3; D gene: NA; clone size: many; CDR3 DNA: TGTGCCAGCAGGACAGAATACACCGGGGAGCTGTTTTTT; CDR3 protein: CASRTEYTGELFF
J gene: TRBJ2-3; V gene: TRBV28; D gene: NA; clone size: many; CDR3 DNA: TGTGCCAGCGCCAGACCCGAGGGGACAGATACGCAGTATTTT; CDR3 protein: CASARPEGTDTQYF
J gene: TRBJ1-2; V gene: TRBV19; D gene: NA; clone size: once; CDR3 DNA: TGTGCCAGTAGTATTGGTGCCCACAACCTTGGGGATGGCTACACCTTC; CDR3 protein: CASSIGAHNLGDGYTF
J gene: TRBJ2-1; V gene: TRBV9; D gene: TRBD2; clone size: many; CDR3 DNA: TGTGCCAGCAGCGTAGCGGTTGAGGGAGGGCACGTCGATGAGCAGTTCTTC; CDR3 protein: CASSVAVEGGHVDEQFF
J gene: TRBJ1-2; V gene: TRBV7-8; D gene: TRBD1; clone size: NA; CDR3 DNA: TGTGCCAGCAGCTTTAACGTCAGGGGGCGGGGTGTCTACACCTTC; CDR3 protein: CASSFNVRGRGVYTF
J gene: TRBJ2-3; V gene: TRBV9; D gene: TRBD2; clone size: NA; CDR3 DNA: TGTGCCAGCAGCCCGTTGACTAGCGGGAACACAGATACGCAGTATTTT; CDR3 protein: CASSPLTSGNTDTQYF
J gene: TRBJ2-7; V gene: TRBV27; D gene: TRBD1; clone size: many; CDR3 DNA: TGTGCCAGCAGCCCCGACCCGGGACAGCGTTCACCTTTCTACGAGCAGTACTTC; CDR3 protein: CASSPDPGQRSPFYEQYF
J gene: TRBJ2-7; V gene: TRBV11-2; D gene: NA; clone size: NA; CDR3 DNA: TGTGCCAGCAGCTTAGGGGTAGGGGGGCCCTACGAGCAGTACTTC; CDR3 protein: CASSLGVGGPYEQYF
J gene: TRBJ2-7; V gene: TRBV6-1; D gene: NA; clone size: medium-sized; CDR3 DNA: TGTGCCAGCAGTGAAATGCAGACTAGGGAGTTC; CDR3 protein: CASSEMQTREF
J gene: TRBJ1-1; V gene: TRBV10-3; D gene: NA; clone size: NA; CDR3 DNA: TGTGCCATCGCAATGGTAGGGAACACTGAAGCTTTCTTT; CDR3 protein: CAIAMVGNTEAFF
J gene: TRBJ2-1; V gene: TRBV6-1; D gene: TRBD2; clone size: many; CDR3 DNA: TGTGCCAGCAGTGCCCTAGCGGGAGGTTCCGATGAGCAGTTCTTC; CDR3 protein: CASSALAGGSDEQFF
J gene: TRBJ1-1; V gene: TRBV5-1; D gene: TRBD1; clone size: many; CDR3 DNA: TGCGCCAGCAGCTGGGACAGGGGGAGGAAGAACACTGAAGCTTTCTTT; CDR3 protein: CASSWDRGRKNTEAFF
J gene: TRBJ1-1; V gene: TRBV9; D gene: TRBD1; clone size: NA; CDR3 DNA: TGTGCCAGCAGCGTAGGGGAGGGGGCTGACACTGAAGCTTTCTTT; CDR3 protein: CASSVGEGADTEAFF
J gene: TRBJ2-3; V gene: TRBV5-4; D gene: NA; clone size: NA; CDR3 DNA: TGTGCCAGCAGCTGGGGAATCATAAGCGGAGTGCTTTCGGATACGCAGTATTTT; CDR3 protein: CASSWGIISGVLSDTQYF
J gene: TRBJ1-4; V gene: TRBV28; D gene: NA; clone size: NA; CDR3 DNA: TGTGCCAGCAGTGACAGCGGGGTGGTTGAAAAACTGTTTTTT; CDR3 protein: CASSDSGVVEKLFF
J gene: TRBJ2-1; V gene: TRBV3-1; D gene: NA; clone size: many; CDR3 DNA: TGTGCCAGCAGCCTTGCGGGGGCTTACAATGAGCAGCTCTTC; CDR3 protein: CASSLAGAYNEQLF
J gene: TRBJ2-1; V gene: TRBV10-3; D gene: NA; clone size: many; CDR3 DNA: TGTGCCATCAGTGGGGGGGTCAACAATGAGCAGTTCTTC; CDR3 protein: CAISGGVNNEQFF
J gene: TRBJ1-1; V gene: TRBV7-9; D gene: TRBD1; clone size: many; CDR3 DNA: TGTGCCAGCAGCTTCACAGGGGACACTGAAGCTTTCTTT; CDR3 protein: CASSFTGDTEAFF
J gene: TRBJ2-7; V gene: TRBV5-8; D gene: NA; clone size: many; CDR3 DNA: TGTGCCAGCAGCTTGGGCGACTTGATCAGGGACGAGCAGTACTTC; CDR3 protein: CASSLGDLIRDEQYF
J gene: TRBJ1-1; V gene: TRBV20-1; D gene: NA; clone size: many; CDR3 DNA: TGCAGTGCTAGAGAAAGTTTCCGAAATAGGAACACTGAAGCTTTCTTT; CDR3 protein: CSARESFRNRNTEAFF
J gene: TRBJ2-7; V gene: TRBV20-1; D gene: TRBD2; clone size: many; CDR3 DNA: TGCAGTGCTACTCCCGGACTAGCGGGAGTGGACGAGCAGTACTTC; CDR3 protein: CSATPGLAGVDEQYF
J gene: TRBJ1-1; V gene: TRBV13; D gene: NA; clone size: NA; CDR3 DNA: TGTGCCAGCAGCCACGTGGGGGGATACACTGAAGCTTTCTTT; CDR3 protein: CASSHVGGYTEAFF
J gene: TRBJ2-3; V gene: TRBV6-2/TRBV6-3; D gene: NA; clone size: NA; CDR3 DNA: TGTGCCAGCGTGGCCTTCCGTAGTTTAGTGTATTTT; CDR3 protein: CASVAFRSLVYF
J gene: TRBJ2-7; V gene: TRBV3-1; D gene: TRBD2; clone size: NA; CDR3 DNA: TGTGCCAGCAGCCAAGACCGGGACTACCGGAGCCCTTACTACGAGCAGTACTTC; CDR3 protein: CASSQDRDYRSPYYEQYF
J gene: TRBJ2-1; V gene: TRBV20-1; D gene: NA; clone size: NA; CDR3 DNA: TGCAGTGCTTTCCCCTCGTGGACTCCCTACAATGAGCAGTTCTTC; CDR3 protein: CSAFPSWTPYNEQFF
J gene: TRBJ2-2; V gene: TRBV2; D gene: NA; clone size: many; CDR3 DNA: TGTGCCAGCCAGACCGGGACGGAGAACACCGGGGAGCTGTTTTTT; CDR3 protein: CASQTGTENTGELFF
J gene: TRBJ2-7; V gene: TRBV6-2/TRBV6-3; D gene: TRBD2; clone size: NA; CDR3 DNA: TGTGCCAGCAGTTACGGGACTAGCGGGACCTACGAGCAGTACTTC; CDR3 protein: CASSYGTSGTYEQYF
J gene: TRBJ1-1; V gene: TRBV20-1; D gene: NA; clone size: many; CDR3 DNA: TGCAGTGCTAGGGGGGTCGACATGAACACTGAAGCTTTCTTT; CDR3 protein: CSARGVDMNTEAFF
J gene: TRBJ1-2; V gene: TRBV12-3/TRBV12-4; D gene: NA; clone size: NA; CDR3 DNA: TGTGCCAGCATGGGTATTGTCTACACCTTC; CDR3 protein: CASMGIVYTF
J gene: TRBJ1-1; V gene: TRBV6-9; D gene: NA; clone size: many; CDR3 DNA: TGTGCCAGCAGTTACTCAGGGCGGATGGGCACTGAAGCTTTCTTT; CDR3 protein: CASSYSGRMGTEAFF
J gene: TRBJ1-5; V gene: TRBV7-8; D gene: NA; clone size: NA; CDR3 DNA: TGTGCCAGCAGCTCACCTATTTATAGCAATCAGCCCCAGCATTTT; CDR3 protein: CASSSPIYSNQPQHF
J gene: TRBJ1-2; V gene: TRBV28; D gene: TRBD1; clone size: medium-sized; CDR3 DNA: TGTGCCAGCAGCCACGTAGGACAGGGGTTCTATGGCTACACCTTC; CDR3 protein: CASSHVGQGFYGYTF
J gene: TRBJ1-3; V gene: TRBV28; D gene: NA; clone size: medium-sized; CDR3 DNA: TGTGCCAGCAGCTACCACCCCGACAGGCCCTCTGGAAACACCATATATTTT; CDR3 protein: CASSYHPDRPSGNTIYF
J gene: TRBJ2-5; V gene: TRBV24-1; D gene: NA; clone size: NA; CDR3 DNA: TGTGTCACCAGTGATCACCTTGGAGCAGAGACCCAGTACTTC; CDR3 protein: CVTSDHLGAETQYF
J gene: TRBJ2-1; V gene: TRBV7-6; D gene: NA; clone size: many; CDR3 DNA: TGTGCCAGCAGCTTGCTGGGGGGAGTTAGCTACAATGAGCAGTTCTTC; CDR3 protein: CASSLLGGVSYNEQFF
J gene: TRBJ2-3; V gene: TRBV29-1; D gene: TRBD1; clone size: many; CDR3 DNA: TGCAGCGTTGTAGGACAGGGACTCCCCACAGATACGCAGTATTTT; CDR3 protein: CSVVGQGLPTDTQYF
J gene: TRBJ1-3; V gene: TRBV6-1; D gene: NA; clone size: medium-sized; CDR3 DNA: TGTGCCAGCAGTCTGACCGGACGTGGAAACACCATATATTTT; CDR3 protein: CASSLTGRGNTIYF
J gene: TRBJ2-1; V gene: TRBV5-1; D gene: TRBD2; clone size: many; CDR3 DNA: TGCGCCAGCAGCTTAGGGGGACTAGACCTCTCCTACAATGAGCAGTTCTTC; CDR3 protein: CASSLGGLDLSYNEQFF
J gene: TRBJ2-4; V gene: TRBV4-1; D gene: TRBD2; clone size: few; CDR3 DNA: TGCGCCAGCAGCCAAGATAGCGGGAGGGGGTGGGTTGCCAAAAACATTCAGTACTTC; CDR3 protein: CASSQDSGRGWVAKNIQYF